This T cell receptor beta chain stems from a study of control samples from healthy donors and cancer patients. Clones were sequenced by immunoSEQ multiplex PCR, and TCRdb holds only the in-frame ones, with some missing. The table shows about 80,000 clones, with nearly 90% occurring only once. Between the trimmed V and J ends, which lost 1 base and 1 base, there was a span of 4 bases. The length of the CDR3 is 14 residues. CDR1 LGHNT and CDR2 FRNRAP come from the germline V gene. The clonotype originates from a man aged 45 to 65 in good health. This sequence joins TRBV12-5 and TRBJ2-2; D call uncertain. Sequenced material: blood. CDR3 bases: TGTGCTAGTGGTTTGGACAGGAACACCGGGGAGCTGTTTTTT. It encodes CASGLDRNTGELFF. Drawing the rest from reference TRBV12-5 and TRBJ2-2, the complete variable domain is DARVTQTPRHKVTEMGQEVTMRCQPILGHNTVFWYRQTMMQGLELLAYFRNRAPLDDSGMPKDRFSAEMPDATLATLKIQPSEPRDSAVYFCASGLDRNTGELFFGEGSRLTVL.